This T cell receptor beta chain comes out of a study of CD8+ T cells in alopecia areata. Study at large: A regimen of oral tofacitinib, 5 to 10 mg twice daily, was given to treated patients.

Reverse transcribed after extraction, RNA yielded cDNA as the sequencing template. Assay: immunoSEQ multiplex PCR; the TCRdb copy retains only in-frame clones and omits some. The sample yields over 200,000 clones, 64% seen once. General study findings and limits: Sequences from scalp samples also cover resident alphabeta T cells of normal skin. Scalp clonality and expanded CD8+ clones among the top 100 fell significantly with tofacitinib.

Treatment reported: oral pan-JAK inhibitor, 5-10 mg twice daily. A FACSAria was used to sort CD4+ and CD8+ T cells. These cells came from PBMCs. Worth noting for this clone: The target antigen is unknown.

The sample was CD4+ T cells sorted from blood, taken at week 4, from a patient treated with tofacitinib. This receptor was taken from a human donor with alopecia areata.

The CDR3 region has the DNA TGTGCCTGGAGTTCAAGGTATTTCCAGCCCCAGCATTTT. Translation gives CAWSSRYFQPQHF. The chain is built from TRBV30 and TRBJ1-5; the D is unclear. This CDR3 region has 13 residues. V lost 2 bases, J lost 7 bases, and 12 bases lay in between. Germline lookup yields CDR1 GTSNPN and CDR2 SVGIG (reference sequence).